This TCR beta chain was captured in a study of cytomegalovirus exposure and HLA in healthy donors. In this sample, this clone turned up once. The PCR employed 60 Vbeta primers together with 13 Jbeta primers. Method: immunoSEQ multiplex PCR; TCRdb's copy keeps in-frame clones and lacks some. This sample has about 140,000 clones, with roughly 86% found just once. V was pared by 0 bases and J by 6 bases, with 13 bases between. This CDR3 contains 16 residues. CDR1 and CDR2 from the germline V gene are SGHRS and YFSETQ. This chain uses TRBV5-1 with TRBJ1-6, with a tentative D call TRBD1 (5 bases). The receptor was derived from a man aged 18-30 years in good health and CMV-seropositive. Sequenced: PBMCs. The CDR3 bases are TGCGCCAGCAGCTTGGGCCAGGGTCGTGGTAATTCACCCCTCCACTTT. Translating it yields CASSLGQGRGNSPLHF.